These 7 T cell receptor beta chains were all obtained from the same sample, sequenced in a study of technical replicates of blood from a few donors. Here immunoSEQ multiplex PCR was the method, and the copy in TCRdb shows in-frame clones only, minus some. The data contain some 13,000 clones, about 91% of them singletons. The specimen sequenced was PBMCs. The source is a human donor in good health.

The rearrangement links TRBV5-1 to TRBJ1-2, with TRBD1 matching 8 bases. The length of the CDR3 is 15 residues. Germline assignment: CDR1 SGHRS and CDR2 YFSETQ. V shed 2 bases and J 3 bases; nucleotides not matched to a gene: 6. CDR3 DNA sequence: TGCGCCAGCAGCTTTGATCAGGGGGCGGACTATGGCTACACCTTC. Protein product: CASSFDQGADYGYTF.

This chain uses TRBV29-1 with TRBJ2-5; 9 bases align to TRBD2. This CDR3 contains 13 residues. Unmatched junction bases numbered 5, after V lost 7 bases and J lost 2 bases. Germline V gene sequence: CDR1 SQVTM, CDR2 ANQGSEA. The CDR3 protein is CSALAGGQETQYF. The CDR3 DNA reads TGCAGCGCCTTGGCGGGAGGGCAAGAGACCCAGTACTTC.

The chain joins TRBV6-1 to TRBJ1-2; 10 positions agree with TRBD1. Germline V gene lookup returns CDR1 MNHNS and CDR2 SASEGT. The J segment lost 7 bases and the V segment lost 1 base, leaving 3 bases of the junction unmatched. The CDR3 has 14 residues. The CDR3 DNA reads TGTGCCAGCAGTGAAGAGGGGACAGGGGCTGGCTACACCTTC. Translated: CASSEEGTGAGYTF.

CDR3 residues: CASSPADKYEQYF. DNA for the CDR3: TGCGCCAGCAGCCCAGCCGACAAGTACGAGCAGTACTTC. V gene TRBV4-1 combines with J gene TRBJ2-7; D is undetermined. The CDR3 spans 13 residues. V was trimmed by 4 bases and J by 4 bases, leaving 11 bases between them. Germline CDR1 and CDR2: MGHRA and YSYEKL.

The rearrangement uses TRBV6-1 and TRBJ1-5; D perhaps matches TRBD1 (5 bases). The CDR3 extends over 15 amino acids. V was trimmed by 8 bases and J by 4 bases, leaving 18 bases between them. CDR1 and CDR2 (germline): MNHNS, SASEGT. CDR3 region: CASYERRGYNQPQHF. In DNA, the CDR3 is TGTGCCAGCTACGAGCGTAGGGGCTATAATCAGCCCCAGCATTTT.

The chain joins TRBV6-5 to TRBJ1-2, with 9 bases fitting TRBD1. The CDR3 covers 15 residues. Germline-derived CDR1 and CDR2 are MNHEY and SVGAGI. V was clipped by 4 bases and J by 3 bases; unmatched bases: 6. This CDR3 reads CASSSNRGRDYGYTF. The CDR3 DNA reads TGTGCCAGCAGTTCCAACAGGGGGCGCGACTATGGCTACACCTTC.

This sequence joins TRBV7-9 and TRBJ1-2, with 7 bases identical to TRBD1. The germline gives CDR1 SEHNR, CDR2 FQNEAQ (reference sequence). The CDR3 loop spans 15 amino acids. J was trimmed by 0 bases and V by 1 base; bases with no gene match: 2. In DNA, the CDR3 is TGTGCCAGCAGCTTAGAGGGGACAGCTAACTATGGCTACACCTTC. Translation: CASSLEGTANYGYTF.